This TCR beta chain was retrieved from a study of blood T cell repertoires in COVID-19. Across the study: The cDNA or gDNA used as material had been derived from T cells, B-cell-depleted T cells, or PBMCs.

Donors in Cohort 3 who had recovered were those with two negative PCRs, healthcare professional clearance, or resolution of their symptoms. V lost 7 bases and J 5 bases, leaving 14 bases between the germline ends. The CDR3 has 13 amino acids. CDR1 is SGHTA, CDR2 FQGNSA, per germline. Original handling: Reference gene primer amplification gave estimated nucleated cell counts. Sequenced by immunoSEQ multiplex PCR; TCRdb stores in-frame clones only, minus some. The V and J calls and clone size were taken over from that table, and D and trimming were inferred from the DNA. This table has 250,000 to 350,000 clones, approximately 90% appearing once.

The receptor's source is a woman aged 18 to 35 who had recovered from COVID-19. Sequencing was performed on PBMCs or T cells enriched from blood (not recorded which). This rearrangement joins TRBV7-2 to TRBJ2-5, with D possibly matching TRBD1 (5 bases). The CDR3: CASTPGMQETQYF. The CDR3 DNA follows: TGTGCCAGCACCCCAGGGATGCAGGAGACCCAGTACTTC.